A single sample is the source of the 10 T cell receptor beta chains below, sequenced in a study of T cell changes during pregnancy in multiple sclerosis. The assay was immunoSEQ multiplex PCR, and TCRdb's table has in-frame clones only and misses some. Of about 40,000 clones listed, roughly 90% are singletons. The sequenced sample was CD8+ T cells from peripheral blood mononuclear cells, obtained in the first trimester of pregnancy. The receptors here all came from a female donor with multiple sclerosis, enrolled in a pregnancy study.

This sequence joins TRBV6-1 and TRBJ1-1; maybe TRBD1 (6 bases). The CDR3 sequence is 15 residues long. Germline V lookup: CDR1 MNHNS, CDR2 SASEGT. Trimming removed 7 bases from V and 5 bases from J, with 20 bases in between. Written as DNA, the CDR3 is TGTGCCAGCAATGTAGGCAGGGGATTAGAGACTGAAGCTTTCTTT. This sequence encodes CASNVGRGLETEAFF.

A few counts support this clone. The V call is TRBV5-1, the J call TRBJ2-3, with a weak D call TRBD1 (6 bases). CDR3 size: 16 residues. Germline values: CDR1 SGHRS, CDR2 YFSETQ. With 1 base removed from V and 2 bases from J, the gap between germline ends came to 14 bases. The DNA for the CDR3 is TGCGCCAGCAGCTTGACGGACAGTACTTACACAGATACGCAGTATTTT. Residues: CASSLTDSTYTDTQYF.

The chain recombines TRBV5-6 with TRBJ1-1, with 7 bases lining up with TRBD1. CDR3 size: 13 residues. Germline values: CDR1 SGHDT, CDR2 YYEEEE. V was pared by 4 bases and J by 4 bases, with 4 bases of the junction left unmatched. The CDR3 sequence: CASSPTGVTEAFF. The CDR3 DNA sequence: TGTGCCAGCAGCCCAACAGGGGTCACTGAAGCTTTCTTT.

The J gene is TRBJ1-1, the V gene TRBV5-4; no firm D call. Germline CDR1 and CDR2: SGHNT and YYREEE (reference sequence). Between the trimmed V and J ends, which lost 7 bases and 2 bases, there was a span of 12 bases. The CDR3 has 13 amino acids. CDR3 bases: TGTGCCAGCTCCATCGGGAGAAACACTGAAGCTTTCTTT. Amino acids: CASSIGRNTEAFF.

This chain uses TRBV7-9 with TRBJ1-1; tentatively, D is TRBD1 (6 bases). The germline CDR1 and CDR2 sequences are SEHNR and FQNEAQ (reference sequence). The CDR3 runs 15 residues. V lost 4 bases and J 3 bases, leaving 15 bases between the germline ends. CDR3: CASSSMRGLDTEAFF. CDR3 DNA: TGTGCCAGCAGCTCCATGAGGGGGTTGGACACTGAAGCTTTCTTT.

Worth noting for this clone: The sample has other DNA sequences that encode this CDR3 too. The chain employs TRBV13 and TRBJ2-3; weak D call: TRBD2 (6 bases). Per the germline V gene, CDR1 is PRHDT and CDR2 is FYEKMQ (reference sequence). The CDR3 contains 14 residues. The V and J ends lost 3 bases and 2 bases respectively, with 9 bases between them. CDR3 region: CASSLGRNTDTQYF. Written as DNA, the CDR3 is TGTGCCAGCAGCTTGGGGAGGAACACAGATACGCAGTATTTT.

CDR3: CSVGRDRMGTYEQYF. CDR3 nucleotide sequence: TGCAGCGTTGGAAGGGACAGGATGGGTACCTACGAGCAGTACTTC. The J gene is TRBJ2-7, the V gene TRBV29-1, with TRBD1 identical over 8 bases. Germline V gene sequence: CDR1 SQVTM, CDR2 ANQGSEA. V was pared by 4 bases and J by 2 bases, with 10 bases of the junction left unmatched. The CDR3 runs 15 residues.

The V and J genes are TRBV6-6 and TRBJ2-3, with TRBD2 as a possible D gene (6 bases). V was shortened by 6 bases and J by 0 bases, with 13 bases between the two germline ends. Germline values: CDR1 MNHNY, CDR2 SVGAGI (reference sequence). This CDR3 has 15 amino acids. As DNA, the CDR3 is TGTGCCAGCAGCCAGAGCGGGTGGAGCACAGATACGCAGTATTTT. Amino acid sequence: CASSQSGWSTDTQYF.

The CDR3 loop is CAWSPPGQGMNTEAFF. The CDR3 DNA is TGTGCCTGGAGCCCCCCGGGACAGGGGATGAACACTGAAGCTTTCTTT. The chain links TRBV30 to TRBJ1-1, with 10 bases matching TRBD1. Germline CDR1 and CDR2: GTSNPN and SVGIG (reference sequence). The CDR3 runs 16 residues. V lost 3 bases, J lost 0 bases, and 7 bases stayed unmatched.

The chain joins TRBV15 to TRBJ2-7; weak D call: TRBD2 (5 bases). The CDR3 runs to 16 residues. The germline CDR1 and CDR2 sequences are LNHNV and YYDKDF (reference sequence). Trimming took 0 bases from V and 6 from J, leaving 18 bases between them. In DNA, the CDR3 is TGTGCCACCAGCAGAGATTACCAAAGGGAGAGTGGCGAGCAGTACTTC. It is translated as CATSRDYQRESGEQYF.